The 3 T cell receptor beta chains below all came from one sample that was sequenced in a study of blood T cell repertoires in COVID-19. The data were produced by immunoSEQ multiplex PCR, yet TCRdb's version contains in-frame clones alone and is incomplete. Of some 220,000 clones in the sample, 65% to 90% were seen once. The specimen sequenced was peripheral blood. All receptors derive from a man aged 45-65 years with active or convalescent COVID-19.

V and J are TRBV24-1 and TRBJ1-4; D is perhaps TRBD1 (6 bases). Germline CDR1 is KGHDR and CDR2 is SFDVKD. This CDR3 has 15 amino acids. V lost 6 bases to trimming and J lost 5 bases, with 15 bases between them. CDR3 in amino acids: CATSSTGGANEKLFF. CDR3 nucleotides: TGTGCCACCAGTTCTACCGGGGGGGCGAATGAAAAACTGTTTTTT.

The gene calls are TRBV11-2 and TRBJ2-7; 10 bases align to TRBD1. Trimming at V came to 1 base and at J to 4 bases, leaving 1 base not matched to a gene. The length of the CDR3 is 14 residues. Germline values: CDR1 SGHAT, CDR2 FQNNGV. The CDR3 sequence: CASSLGGQGYEQYF. CDR3 DNA sequence: TGTGCCAGCAGCTTAGGGGGACAGGGGTACGAGCAGTACTTC.

V is TRBV24-1 and J is TRBJ2-5; TRBD1 might be the D (6 bases). The CDR3 extends over 15 amino acids. The ends were cut back, 4 bases at V and 4 bases at J, with 15 bases in the middle. Germline values: CDR1 KGHDR, CDR2 SFDVKD. CDR3 nucleotides: TGTGCCACCAGTGACCCCACAGGGACCTCAGAGACCCAGTACTTC. It encodes CATSDPTGTSETQYF.